The 8 T cell receptor beta chains below come from one sample, sequenced in a study of shared clonotypes between healthy human individuals. The method was immunoSEQ multiplex PCR; TCRdb's version includes in-frame clones alone and lacks a portion of them. The sample lists over a million clones, roughly 96% occurring once. Sequencing was done on a sample of naive CD4+ T cells sorted from blood. Subset reported: CD45RA+ positively selected. These receptors all come from a man aged 30 to 45 in good health.

Concerning this clone itself: Other DNA sequences in this specimen translate into the identical CDR3. The V and J genes are TRBV5-1 and TRBJ2-3, with a possible D match to TRBD2 (6 bases). CDR1 and CDR2 (germline): SGHRS, YFSETQ. V was clipped by 5 bases and J by 0 bases, with 10 bases between them. This CDR3 contains 14 residues. In nucleotides, the CDR3 is TGCGCCAGCAGGGGCGGGACTAGCACAGATACGCAGTATTTT. Encoded protein: CASRGGTSTDTQYF.

This clone appeared a single time. In DNA form, the CDR3 reads TGTGCCAGCAGTGAAGTAGTCAGGTTGGGAAACACCATATATTTT. Translation: CASSEVVRLGNTIYF. V is TRBV6-1 and J is TRBJ1-3, with D hard to call. The CDR3 is made up of 15 amino acids. Trimming left V 1 base short and J 4 bases short, with 11 bases between. Looked up from germline, CDR1 is MNHNS and CDR2 is SASEGT.

This chain joins TRBV28 and TRBJ2-1, with D hard to call. Per the germline V gene, CDR1 is MDHEN and CDR2 is SYDVKM. The length of the CDR3 is 14 residues. V was cut by 5 bases and J by 9 bases, with 17 bases left in between. CDR3 sequence reads: CASSPFRDLGEQFF. DNA for the CDR3: TGTGCCAGCAGTCCCTTCAGAGATTTGGGTGAGCAGTTCTTC.

The rearrangement uses TRBV4-3 and TRBJ2-2; D is possibly TRBD2 (5 bases). The CDR3 spans 16 residues. Trimming took off 4 bases at V and 5 bases at J, with 17 bases between the two ends. Germline V gives CDR1 LGHNA, CDR2 YSLEER. The CDR3 DNA sequence: TGCGCCAGCAGCCTCCGGGATACGAGTAAGACCGGGGAGCTGTTTTTT. Translation: CASSLRDTSKTGELFF.

V and J are TRBV19 and TRBJ1-1; D may be TRBD1 (5 bases). The CDR3 length is 14 residues. The ends were cut back, 6 bases at V and 5 bases at J, with 16 bases in the middle. The germline V gene encodes CDR1 LNHDA and CDR2 SQIVND (reference sequence). CDR3 in amino acids: CASRDPGTLTEAFF. The CDR3 nucleotides are TGTGCCAGTAGGGACCCCGGGACTTTGACTGAAGCTTTCTTT. Full variable domain (outside the CDR3, taken from reference TRBV19 and TRBJ1-1): DGGITQSPKYLFRKEGQNVTLSCEQNLNHDAMYWYRQDPGQGLRLIYYSQIVNDFQKGDIAEGYSVSREKKESFPLTVTSAQKNPTAFYLCASRDPGTLTEAFFGQGTRLTVV.

The chain links TRBV18 to TRBJ2-7; 9 positions agree with TRBD2. CDR1 is KGHSH and CDR2 is LQKENI in the germline V gene. The CDR3 covers 15 residues. With V trimmed by 4 bases and J by 1 base, 5 bases remained unmatched. This chain's CDR3 is CASSRPSGASYEQYF. The CDR3 coding sequence is TGTGCCAGCTCACGCCCTAGCGGGGCGTCCTACGAGCAGTACTTC.

The V gene is TRBV6-4, the J gene TRBJ2-3, with D tentatively TRBD1 (6 bases). Per the germline V gene, CDR1 is MRHNA and CDR2 is SNTAGT. Trimming removed 6 bases at V and 3 bases at J, with 19 bases between. This CDR3 comprises 16 residues. CDR3 sequence: CASSFDTGHKTDTQYF. The CDR3, as DNA: TGTGCCAGCAGCTTCGACACGGGACACAAGACAGATACGCAGTATTTT.

This clone was detected once. The chain couples TRBV5-8 to TRBJ2-7; TRBD1 aligns across 9 bases. This CDR3 has 16 residues. V lost 0 bases and J lost 3; bases outside the gene matches: 7. Germline lookup yields CDR1 SGHTS and CDR2 YDEGEE. As DNA, the CDR3 is TGTGCCAGCAGCTTGGGGGACAGGGTCCACATCTACGAGCAGTACTTC. Encoded protein: CASSLGDRVHIYEQYF.